The clone carrying this T cell receptor beta chain is a singleton in its sample. The sample comes from a study of control samples from healthy donors and cancer patients. Germline V gene lookup returns CDR1 LNHDA and CDR2 SQIVND (reference sequence). Trimming cost V 4 bases and J 5 bases, with 11 bases left between them. The CDR3 extends over 13 amino acids. Data came from immunoSEQ multiplex PCR; TCRdb stores just in-frame clones and leaves some out. The sample carries about 130,000 clones, more than 80% recorded once. This TCR came from a man aged 40-49 years in good health. This rearrangement joins TRBV19 to TRBJ2-5; D is tentatively TRBD1 or TRBD2 (5 bases each). Sequencing was done on a sample of blood. The CDR3 DNA is TGTGCCAGTAGTACGGGACCCGTGGAGACCCAGTACTTC. Translating it yields CASSTGPVETQYF.